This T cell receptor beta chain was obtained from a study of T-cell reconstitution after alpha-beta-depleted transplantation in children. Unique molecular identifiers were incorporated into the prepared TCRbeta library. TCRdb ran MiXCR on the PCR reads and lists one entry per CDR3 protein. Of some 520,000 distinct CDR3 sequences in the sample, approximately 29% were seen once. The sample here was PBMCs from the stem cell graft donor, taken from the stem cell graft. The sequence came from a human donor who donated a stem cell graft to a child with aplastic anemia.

CDR3 sequence reads: CASRLAGVSTDTQYF. The CDR3 DNA reads as TGTGCCAGCCGTTTAGCGGGAGTATCGACAGATACGCAGTATTTT. The chain joins TRBV7-2 to TRBJ2-3, with 9 bases matching TRBD2. The CDR3 consists of 15 residues. V trimming: 8 bases; J trimming: 3 bases; junction bases outside the gene matches: 9. CDR1 is SGHTA and CDR2 is FQGNSA in the germline V gene.